This TCR beta chain was profiled in a study of beta chain features in type 1 diabetes. Study results and caveats: Fewer junction insertions and more nucleotide deletions appeared in type 1 diabetes patients. Shorter TCRB CDR3s, moderately but significantly so, marked every one of the four CD4+ subsets in Type 1 diabetes patients.

With regard to this clone: Its antigen is not identified.

Expressed TCRB transcripts were sequenced after all isolated RNA was converted to cDNA. Produced via immunoSEQ multiplex PCR; TCRdb's table is partial and in-frame only. The sample records under 300,000 clones, around 9.9% being singletons. In germline, CDR1 is SGDLS, CDR2 YYNGEE. The CDR3 contains 15 residues. With 2 bases clipped from V and 5 bases from J, the junction kept 2 bases outside the gene matches. The clonotype originates from a man in his thirties or forties with type 1 diabetes. The chain uses TRBV9 and TRBJ2-3, with 13 nucleotides matching TRBD2. The sequencing input was naive CD4+ T cells from blood. The CDR3: CASSVGLAGLDTQYF. Here the CDR3 DNA reads TGTGCCAGCAGCGTGGGACTAGCGGGGTTAGATACGCAGTATTTT.